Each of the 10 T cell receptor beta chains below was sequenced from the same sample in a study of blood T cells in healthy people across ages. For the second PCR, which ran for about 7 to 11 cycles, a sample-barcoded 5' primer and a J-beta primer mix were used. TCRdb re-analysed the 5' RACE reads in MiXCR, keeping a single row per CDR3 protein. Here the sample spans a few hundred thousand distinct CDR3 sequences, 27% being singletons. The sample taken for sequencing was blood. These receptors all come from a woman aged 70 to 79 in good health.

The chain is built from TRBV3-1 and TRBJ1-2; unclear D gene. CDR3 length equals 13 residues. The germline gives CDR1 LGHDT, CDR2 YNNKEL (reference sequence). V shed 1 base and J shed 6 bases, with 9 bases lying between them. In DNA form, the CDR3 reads TGTGCCAGCAGCCAAGTGGGCCGACATGGCTACACCTTC. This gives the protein CASSQVGRHGYTF.

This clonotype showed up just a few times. The CDR3 spells CASSHLGENRVGEQYF. The CDR3 DNA reads TGTGCCAGCAGCCACCTGGGGGAAAACAGGGTTGGTGAGCAGTACTTC. The chain couples TRBV5-6 to TRBJ2-7, with a tentative D call TRBD1 (6 bases). This CDR3 comprises 16 residues. V lost 4 bases, J lost 7 bases, and 24 bases lay in between. CDR1 is SGHDT, CDR2 YYEEEE, per germline.

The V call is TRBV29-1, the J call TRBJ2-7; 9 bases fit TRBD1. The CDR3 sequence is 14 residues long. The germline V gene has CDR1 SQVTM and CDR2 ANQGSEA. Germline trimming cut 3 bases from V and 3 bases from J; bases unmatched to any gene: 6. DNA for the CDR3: TGCAGCGTTGAGGAGGGACAGGGCCACTACGAGCAGTACTTC. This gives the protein CSVEEGQGHYEQYF.

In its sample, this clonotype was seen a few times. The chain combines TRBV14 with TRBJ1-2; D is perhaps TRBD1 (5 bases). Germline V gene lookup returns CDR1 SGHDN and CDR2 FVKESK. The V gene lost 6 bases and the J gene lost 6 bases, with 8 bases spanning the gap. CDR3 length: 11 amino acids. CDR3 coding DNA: TGTGCCAGCAGTTCGGGACATGGCTACACCTTC. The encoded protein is CASSSGHGYTF.

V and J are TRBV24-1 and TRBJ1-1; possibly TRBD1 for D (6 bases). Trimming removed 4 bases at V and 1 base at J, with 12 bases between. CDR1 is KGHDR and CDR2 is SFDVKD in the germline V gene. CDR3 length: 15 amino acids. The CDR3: CATSESGGRNTEAFF. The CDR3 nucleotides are TGTGCCACCAGTGAATCTGGGGGCAGGAACACTGAAGCTTTCTTT.

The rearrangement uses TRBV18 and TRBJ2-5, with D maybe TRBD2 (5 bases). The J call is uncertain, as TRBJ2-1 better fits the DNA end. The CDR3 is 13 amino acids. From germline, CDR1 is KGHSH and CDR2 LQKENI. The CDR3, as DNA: TGTGCCAGCTTTTCAAAACTAGAGGATGAGCAGTTCTTC. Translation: CASFSKLEDEQFF.

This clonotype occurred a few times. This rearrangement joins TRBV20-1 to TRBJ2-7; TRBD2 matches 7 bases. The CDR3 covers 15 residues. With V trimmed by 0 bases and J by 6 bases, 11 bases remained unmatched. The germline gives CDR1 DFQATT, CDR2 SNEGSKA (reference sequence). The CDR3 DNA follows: TGCAGTGCTAGAGATCGTCGACTAGCAGTGGGCGAGCAGTACTTC. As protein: CSARDRRLAVGEQYF.

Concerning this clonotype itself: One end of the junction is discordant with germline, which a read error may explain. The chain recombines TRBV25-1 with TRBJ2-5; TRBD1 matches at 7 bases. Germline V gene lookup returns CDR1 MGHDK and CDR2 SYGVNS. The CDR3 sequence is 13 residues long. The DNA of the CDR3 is TGCGCCAGCAGCCCGACAGGGAGAGAGACCCAGTACTTC. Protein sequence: CASSPTGRETQYF.

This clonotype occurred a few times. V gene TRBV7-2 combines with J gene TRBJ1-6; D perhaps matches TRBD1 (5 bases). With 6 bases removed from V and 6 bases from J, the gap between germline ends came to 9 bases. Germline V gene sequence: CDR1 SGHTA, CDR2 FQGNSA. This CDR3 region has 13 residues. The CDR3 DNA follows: TGTGCCAGCAGAGCGGGGGGTAATTCACCCCTCCACTTT. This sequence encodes CASRAGGNSPLHF.

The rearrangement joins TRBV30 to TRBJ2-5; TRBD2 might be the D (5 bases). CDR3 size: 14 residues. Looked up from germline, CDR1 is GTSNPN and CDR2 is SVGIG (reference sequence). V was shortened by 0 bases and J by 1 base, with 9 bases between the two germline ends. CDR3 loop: CAWSVLGSQETQYF. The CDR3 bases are TGTGCCTGGAGTGTACTGGGGAGCCAAGAGACCCAGTACTTC.